The next 22 T cell receptor beta chains were all read from a single sample in a study of T-cell memory formation after mild COVID-19 (dated by TCRdb to the early 2020s). The library was built by means of 5' RACE. Instrument used: Illumina NovaSeq 6000. TCRdb reanalyzed the raw reads on its own, using fastp at Q25 for trimming and MiXCR for clone calling, and kept in-frame beta chains. Under each unique CDR3 protein, matching rows form one entry showing the most common genes and DNA. In all, the sample holds roughly 130,000 distinct CDR3 sequences, and approximately 6.2% of those were seen once. The ten largest clones take up over 2% of the sample. Source material: PBMCs or a T cell subset sorted from them (not recorded which). The origin of the receptors is an adult woman who had mild COVID-19 (a few samples of this study predate the infection). The sample titles of this study are shuffled in the database, so cell type and time point are left out; the donor was told from shared clones.

There are many counts of this clonotype. The rearrangement uses TRBV11-1 and TRBJ2-3; either TRBD1 or TRBD2 may fit D (5 bases each). From germline, CDR1 is SGHAT and CDR2 FQDESV (reference sequence). CDR3 length equals 14 residues. The ends were cut back, 3 bases at V and 1 base at J, with 8 bases in the middle. The CDR3 DNA reads TGTGCCAGCAGCTTTGTGGGGGGCACAGATACGCAGTATTTT. It codes for CASSFVGGTDTQYF.

The V and J genes are TRBV5-6 and TRBJ2-1; a weak D match, TRBD1 (6 bases). The CDR3 contains 15 residues. The V end lost 5 bases, the J end lost 4 bases, and 16 bases lay between the germline ends. Per germline, CDR1 SGHDT and CDR2 YYEEEE. CDR3 nucleotides: TGTGCCAGCAGGCAGGATTTGGGGGCTTACAATGAGCAGTTCTTC. It encodes CASRQDLGAYNEQFF.

This clonotype was counted at least ten times. This chain links TRBV7-8 with TRBJ2-3, with no clear D. Trimming removed 1 base from V and 6 bases from J, with 8 bases in between. From germline, CDR1 is SGHVS and CDR2 FQNEAQ. The CDR3 totals 13 residues. DNA for the CDR3: TGTGCCAGCAGCTTAGGACGACGGGATACGCAGTATTTT. Amino acid sequence: CASSLGRRDTQYF. Supplemented by reference TRBV7-8 and TRBJ2-3, the full variable domain reads GAGVSQSPRYKVAKRGQDVALRCDPISGHVSLFWYQQALGQGPEFLTYFQNEAQLDKSGLPSDRFFAERPEGSVSTLKIQRTQQEDSAVYLCASSLGRRDTQYFGPGTRLTVL.

This sequence joins TRBV5-1 and TRBJ1-1, with 9 bases lining up with TRBD1. V lost 2 bases to trimming and J lost 9 bases; unmatched junction nucleotides: 11. The germline V gene has CDR1 SGHRS and CDR2 YFSETQ. This CDR3 has 15 residues. The CDR3 DNA sequence: TGCGCCAGCAGCTTCGCCCCTACAGGGGGCTATCAAGCTTTCTTT. Residues: CASSFAPTGGYQAFF.

This clonotype appeared a few times. J is TRBJ2-5 and V is TRBV6-5; 8 bases match TRBD2. V shed 3 bases, J shed 5 bases, and the junction held 8 bases outside the gene matches. Germline assignment: CDR1 MNHEY and CDR2 SVGAGI. The CDR3 consists of 15 residues. CDR3 DNA: TGTGCCAGCAGTTATATTAGCGGGATAAGGGAGACCCAGTACTTC. Translating it yields CASSYISGIRETQYF.

For this clonotype: An end of the junction differs from the germline gene, which may be a read error. CDR3 loop: CASSQGGSGGEVF. CDR3 sequence (DNA): TGTGCCAGCAGCCAAGGTGGTAGCGGGGGGGAAGTCTTC. V is TRBV3-1 and J is TRBJ2-5, with 11 bases that match TRBD2. Germline V gene sequence: CDR1 LGHDT, CDR2 YNNKEL (reference sequence). This CDR3 has 13 residues.

This clonotype was observed a few times. The CDR3, as DNA: TGTGCCAGCACCTGGGGGGTGAGAGAGACCCAGTACTTC. It yields the protein CASTWGVRETQYF. The V and J genes are TRBV5-6 and TRBJ2-5; D is possibly TRBD2 (6 bases). Germline V gene data show CDR1 as SGHDT and CDR2 as YYEEEE. Trimming stripped 6 bases from V and 4 bases from J, with 13 bases between. The CDR3 totals 13 residues. Variable domain in full (rest from reference TRBV5-6 and TRBJ2-5): DAGVTQSPTHLIKTRGQQVTLRCSPKSGHDTVSWYQQALGQGPQFIFQYYEEEERQRGNFPDRFSGHQFPNYSSELNVNALLLGDSALYLCASTWGVRETQYFGPGTRLLVL.

The sample holds a few counts of this clonotype. The chain recombines TRBV5-1 with TRBJ2-1, with unresolved D. Trimming shortened V by 4 bases and J by 4 bases, and 12 bases separated the two germline ends. The V gene's germline CDR1 is SGHRS and CDR2 YFSETQ. This CDR3 has 14 residues. CDR3 sequence: CASSPALDYNEQFF. The CDR3 coding sequence is TGCGCCAGCAGCCCGGCCCTAGATTACAATGAGCAGTTCTTC.

This chain uses TRBV5-1 with TRBJ2-7; 9 bases line up with TRBD1. The CDR3 has 16 residues. With 1 base clipped from V and 2 bases from J, the junction kept 7 bases outside the gene matches. The germline V gene encodes CDR1 SGHRS and CDR2 YFSETQ. The DNA of the CDR3 is TGCGCCAGCAGCTTGCCCCCGGGACAGGGTCCCTACGAGCAGTACTTC. Translating it yields CASSLPPGQGPYEQYF.

This clonotype was recorded a few times. The V gene is TRBV6-2 or TRBV6-3, the J gene TRBJ1-2; D uncertain. Germline V gives CDR1 MNHEY, CDR2 SVGEGT. V lost 6 bases to trimming and J lost 4 bases, with 18 bases between them. The CDR3 runs to 15 residues. The CDR3 nucleotides are TGTGCCAGCAGCCCTACCGGGAATCCGCTCTATGGCTACACCTTC. This encodes CASSPTGNPLYGYTF.

This chain joins TRBV20-1 and TRBJ2-7; D perhaps matches TRBD2 (6 bases). Germline lookup yields CDR1 DFQATT and CDR2 SNEGSKA (reference sequence). The CDR3 spans 11 residues. V lost 6 bases, J lost 7 bases, and 13 bases lay in between. The CDR3 loop reads CSAARGGEQYF. The CDR3 bases are TGCAGTGCGGCGCGGGGCGGGGAGCAGTACTTC.

This clonotype was counted a few times. This chain links TRBV20-1 with TRBJ1-4; TRBD1 aligns across 7 bases. V gave up 4 bases and J gave up 7 bases; unmatched junction bases: 6. Per germline, CDR1 DFQATT and CDR2 SNEGSKA (reference sequence). This CDR3 is 13 amino acids long. The CDR3 coding sequence is TGCAGTGCTACCCGACAGGGAGGTGAAAAACTGTTTTTT. This encodes CSATRQGGEKLFF.

The V call is TRBV5-1, the J call TRBJ2-7, with D perhaps TRBD1 or TRBD2 (5 bases each). Trimming took off 4 bases at V and 1 base at J, with 15 bases between the two ends. CDR3 length: 15 amino acids. Per the germline V gene, CDR1 is SGHRS and CDR2 is YFSETQ. The CDR3 DNA is TGCGCCAGCAGCGCCATCTCCGGGACGTCCTACGAGCAGTACTTC. Translating it yields CASSAISGTSYEQYF.

The chain combines TRBV4-3 with TRBJ1-6; 8 positions match TRBD1. Germline lookup yields CDR1 LGHNA and CDR2 YSLEER. V shed 4 bases, J shed 6 bases, and the junction held 2 bases outside the gene matches. The length of the CDR3 is 14 residues. CDR3 bases: TGCGCCAGCAGCCCGCAGGGGGCTAATTCACCCCTCCACTTT. Protein: CASSPQGANSPLHF.

The chain is built from TRBV20-1 and TRBJ2-5; weak D call: TRBD2 (6 bases). V lost 3 bases, J lost 4 bases, and 6 bases lay in between. CDR1 is DFQATT, CDR2 SNEGSKA, per germline (reference sequence). The CDR3 loop spans 11 amino acids. The chain's CDR3 is CSAREGETQYF. The CDR3 DNA reads as TGCAGTGCTAGGGAGGGAGAGACCCAGTACTTC.

This sequence joins TRBV2 and TRBJ1-1; D is unclear. V was clipped by 0 bases and J by 1 base, with 3 bases between them. The CDR3 extends over 13 amino acids. The germline V gene encodes CDR1 SNHLY and CDR2 FYNNEI. The CDR3 spells CASSEAPNTEAFF. CDR3 DNA: TGTGCCAGCAGTGAAGCACCGAACACTGAAGCTTTCTTT.

This clonotype appeared a few times. The chain links TRBV28 to TRBJ2-7, with D perhaps TRBD2 (6 bases). Germline lookup yields CDR1 MDHEN and CDR2 SYDVKM. The CDR3 totals 14 residues. V lost 3 bases and J 3 bases, leaving 12 bases between the germline ends. As DNA, the CDR3 is TGTGCCAGCAGTTTCCCAGCGGGCCTCTACGAGCAGTACTTC. This gives the protein CASSFPAGLYEQYF.

Ten or more counts support this clonotype. V is TRBV6-2 or TRBV6-3 and J is TRBJ2-2; D is unresolved. In germline, CDR1 is MNHEY, CDR2 SVGEGT. This CDR3 has 14 amino acids. V dropped 8 bases and J dropped 0 bases, with 10 bases sitting between them. This CDR3 reads CASRLPANTGELFF. The CDR3 nucleotides are TGTGCCAGCCGACTCCCGGCGAACACCGGGGAGCTGTTTTTT.

This clonotype was found many times. This chain links TRBV20-1 with TRBJ1-1; D gene ambiguous. V lost 6 bases and J 1 base, leaving 15 bases between the germline ends. The CDR3 has 14 residues. CDR1 DFQATT and CDR2 SNEGSKA come from the germline V gene (reference sequence). The CDR3 DNA is TGCAGTGCCCTCCCCGCGGTTCGGAACACTGAAGCTTTCTTT. Translation: CSALPAVRNTEAFF.

This clonotype was detected a few times. The chain is built from TRBV29-1 and TRBJ1-1; D call uncertain. V was shortened by 7 bases and J by 0 bases, with 6 bases between the two germline ends. From germline, CDR1 is SQVTM and CDR2 ANQGSEA. The CDR3 totals 11 residues. CDR3 sequence: CSAEMNTEAFF. As DNA, the CDR3 is TGCAGCGCAGAGATGAACACTGAAGCTTTCTTT.

The chain has TRBV4-1 and TRBJ1-3; TRBD1 matches 9 bases. With 2 bases clipped from V and 3 bases from J, the junction kept 8 bases outside the gene matches. The CDR3 consists of 17 residues. Germline V CDR1 and CDR2: MGHRA, YSYEKL. CDR3 DNA: TGCGCCAGCAGCCAAAACCCACAGGGGGCTGGTGGAAACACCATATATTTT. It is translated as CASSQNPQGAGGNTIYF.

CDR3 sequence: CASSSQNREKLFF. In nucleotides, the CDR3 is TGTGCCAGCAGTTCCCAGAATAGAGAAAAACTGTTTTTT. V and J are TRBV12-3 or TRBV12-4 and TRBJ1-4; no firm D call. V lost 4 bases and J 8 bases, leaving 11 bases between the germline ends. The CDR3 sequence is 13 residues long.